Here is one T cell receptor (beta chain) with its context. Its antigen is unknown. PCR amplification relied on 60 Vbeta primers (plus 13 Jbeta primers). Profiled with immunoSEQ multiplex PCR; TCRdb holds only in-frame clones, not every one. The data hold 140,000 to 150,000 clones, with about 80% observed a single time. This CDR3 has 14 amino acids. Between the trimmed V and J ends, which lost 3 bases and 5 bases, there was a span of 11 bases. Germline assignment: CDR1 SGHTA and CDR2 FQGNSA. This record belongs to a study of cytomegalovirus exposure and HLA in healthy donors. Study-wide points: Later, TCR association rates were found to vary by HLA locus, highest for DRB1 and lowest for HLA-C.

The sequence was collected from a female donor in good health and CMV-seronegative. The sequenced sample was PBMCs. The genes are TRBV7-2 and TRBJ2-1; perhaps TRBD1 as D (6 bases). The CDR3 region is CASSFPQGHNEQFF. The CDR3 DNA follows: TGTGCCAGCAGCTTCCCCCAGGGGCACAATGAGCAGTTCTTC.